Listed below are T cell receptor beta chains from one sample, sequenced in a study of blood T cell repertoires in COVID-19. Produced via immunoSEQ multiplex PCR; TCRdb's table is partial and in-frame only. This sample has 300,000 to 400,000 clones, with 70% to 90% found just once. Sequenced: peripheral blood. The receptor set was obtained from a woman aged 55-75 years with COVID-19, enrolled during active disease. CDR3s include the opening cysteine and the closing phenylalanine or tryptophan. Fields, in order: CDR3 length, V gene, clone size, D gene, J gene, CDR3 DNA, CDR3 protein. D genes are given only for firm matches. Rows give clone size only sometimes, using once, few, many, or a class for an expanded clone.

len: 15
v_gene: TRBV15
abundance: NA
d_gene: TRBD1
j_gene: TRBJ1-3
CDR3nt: TGTGCCACCAGGAATACAGGGGTCTCTGGAAACACCATATATTTT
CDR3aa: CATRNTGVSGNTIYF

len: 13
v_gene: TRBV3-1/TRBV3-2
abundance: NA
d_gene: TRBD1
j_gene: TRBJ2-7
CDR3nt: TGTGCCAGCAGCCAAGGAACAGGGGTCGAGCAGTACTTC
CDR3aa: CASSQGTGVEQYF

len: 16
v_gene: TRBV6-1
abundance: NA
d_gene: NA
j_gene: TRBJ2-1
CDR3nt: TGTGCCAGCAGTGTTGTCGGGTCGAGCTCCTACAATGAGCAGTTCTTC
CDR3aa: CASSVVGSSSYNEQFF

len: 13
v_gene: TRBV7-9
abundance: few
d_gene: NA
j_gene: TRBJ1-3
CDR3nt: TGTGCCAGCAGCTTAGAGACAGGAAACACCATATATTTT
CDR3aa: CASSLETGNTIYF

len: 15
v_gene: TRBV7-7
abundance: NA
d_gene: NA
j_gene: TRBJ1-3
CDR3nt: TGTGCCAGCAGCTTAGCTTTGGGGCTCGGAAACACCATATATTTT
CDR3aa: CASSLALGLGNTIYF

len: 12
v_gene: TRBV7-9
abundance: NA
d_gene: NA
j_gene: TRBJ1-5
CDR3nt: TGTGCCAGCAGCTACAGGGATCAGCCCCAGCATTTT
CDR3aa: CASSYRDQPQHF

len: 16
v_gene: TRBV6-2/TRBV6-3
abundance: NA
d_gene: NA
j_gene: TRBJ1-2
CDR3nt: TGTGCCAGCAGTGACCCGGGGGACCTTCCTTACTATGGCTACACCTTC
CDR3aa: CASSDPGDLPYYGYTF

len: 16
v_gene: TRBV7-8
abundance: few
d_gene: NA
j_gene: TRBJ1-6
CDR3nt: TGTGCCAGCAGCTCATCGTCCGGGAGAAATAATTCACCCCTCCACTTT
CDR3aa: CASSSSSGRNNSPLHF

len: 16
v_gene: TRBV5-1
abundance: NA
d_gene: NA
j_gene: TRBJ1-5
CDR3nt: TGCGCCAGCAGCTTGGGGTCAGGGGCTAGCAATCAGCCCCAGCATTTT
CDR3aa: CASSLGSGASNQPQHF

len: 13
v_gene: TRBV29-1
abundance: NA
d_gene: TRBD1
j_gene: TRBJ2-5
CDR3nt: TGCAGCGTTGAAGGACAGGGGCAAGAGACCCAGTACTTC
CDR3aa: CSVEGQGQETQYF

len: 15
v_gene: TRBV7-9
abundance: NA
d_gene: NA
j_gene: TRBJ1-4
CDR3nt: TGTGCCAGCAGCTTAGGCAGGGGAAATAATGAAAAACTGTTTTTT
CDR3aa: CASSLGRGNNEKLFF

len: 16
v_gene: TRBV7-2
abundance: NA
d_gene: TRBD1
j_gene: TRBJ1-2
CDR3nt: TGTGCCAGCAGAAAAAAGGCGGGACAGGGGCACTATGGCTACACCTTC
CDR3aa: CASRKKAGQGHYGYTF

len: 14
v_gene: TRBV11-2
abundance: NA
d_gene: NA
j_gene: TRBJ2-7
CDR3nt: TGTGCCAGCAGCCGAGGATCAGGGTCGGTAGAGCAGTACTTC
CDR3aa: CASSRGSGSVEQYF

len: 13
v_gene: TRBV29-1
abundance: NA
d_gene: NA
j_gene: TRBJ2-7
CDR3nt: TGCAGCGTTGAAGAAGGTTCAGGGAACGAGCAGTACTTC
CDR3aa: CSVEEGSGNEQYF

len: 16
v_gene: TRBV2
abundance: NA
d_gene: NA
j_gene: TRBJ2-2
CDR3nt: TGTGCCAGCAGGGGAGGTCCGGTCCCGAACACCGGGGAGCTGTTTTTT
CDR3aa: CASRGGPVPNTGELFF

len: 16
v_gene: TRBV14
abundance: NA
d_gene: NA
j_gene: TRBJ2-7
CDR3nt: TGTGCCAGCAGCCAAGATAGCGTCAGGGGGGCGTACGAGCAGTACTTC
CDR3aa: CASSQDSVRGAYEQYF

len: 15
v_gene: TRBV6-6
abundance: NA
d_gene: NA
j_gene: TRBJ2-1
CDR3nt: TGTGCCAGCAGTTACTCGGGGGGGCTTAACAATGAGCAGTTCTTC
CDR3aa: CASSYSGGLNNEQFF

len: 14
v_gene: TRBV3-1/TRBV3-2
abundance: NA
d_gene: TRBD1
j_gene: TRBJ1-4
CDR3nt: TGTGCCAGCAGCGGACAGGGAGGGCGGGAAAAACTGTTTTTT
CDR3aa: CASSGQGGREKLFF

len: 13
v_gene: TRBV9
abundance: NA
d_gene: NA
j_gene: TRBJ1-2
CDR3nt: TGTGCCAGCAGCCCCCGGAGGAACTATGGCTACACCTTC
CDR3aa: CASSPRRNYGYTF

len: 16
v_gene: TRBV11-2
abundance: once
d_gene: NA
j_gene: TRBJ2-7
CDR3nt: TGTGCCAGCAGCCAGGTGGCCGGGACACCACTCTACGAGCAGTACTTC
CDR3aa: CASSQVAGTPLYEQYF

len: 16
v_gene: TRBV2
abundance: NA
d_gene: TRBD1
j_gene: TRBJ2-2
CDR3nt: TGTGCCAGCAGTGTTGGGGACAGGCTAAACACCGGGGAGCTGTTTTTT
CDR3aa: CASSVGDRLNTGELFF

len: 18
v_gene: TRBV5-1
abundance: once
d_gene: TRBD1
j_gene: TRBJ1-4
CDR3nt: TGCGCCAGCAGCTTGGGCAATTTACAGGGGGCGTTTAATGAAAAACTGTTTTTT
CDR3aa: CASSLGNLQGAFNEKLFF

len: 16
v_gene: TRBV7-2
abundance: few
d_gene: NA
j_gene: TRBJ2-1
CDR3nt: TGTGCCAGCAGCTTAGGAGGGGGGGCTTACTTGGATGAGCAGTTCTTC
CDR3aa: CASSLGGGAYLDEQFF

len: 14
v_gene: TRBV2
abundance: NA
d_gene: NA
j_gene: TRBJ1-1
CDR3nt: TGTGCCAGCAGTGAAAGGCGGAAGAACACTGAAGCTTTCTTT
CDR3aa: CASSERRKNTEAFF

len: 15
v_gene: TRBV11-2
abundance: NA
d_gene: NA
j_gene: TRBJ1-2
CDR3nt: TGTGCCAGCAGCTTAGAGGAGGGTAGTAACTATGGCTACACCTTC
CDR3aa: CASSLEEGSNYGYTF

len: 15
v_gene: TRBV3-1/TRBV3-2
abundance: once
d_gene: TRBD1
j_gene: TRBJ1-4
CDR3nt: TGTGCCAGCAGCCAAGTGTGGCAGGGGGCGAAAAAACTGTTTTTT
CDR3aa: CASSQVWQGAKKLFF

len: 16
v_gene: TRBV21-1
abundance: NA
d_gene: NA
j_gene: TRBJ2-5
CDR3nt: TGTGCCAGCAGCAGGGGCCGGACAGGGACCATGGAGACCCAGTACTTC
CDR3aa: CASSRGRTGTMETQYF

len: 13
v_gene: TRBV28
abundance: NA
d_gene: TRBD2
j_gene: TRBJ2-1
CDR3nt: TGTGCCTCAACTAGCGGACCTTACAATGAGCAGTTCTTC
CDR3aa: CASTSGPYNEQFF

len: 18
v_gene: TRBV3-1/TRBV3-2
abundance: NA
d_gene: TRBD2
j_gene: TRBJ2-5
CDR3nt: TGTGCCAGCAGCCAGGGGACTAGCGGAAGATGGTACCAAGAGACCCAGTACTTC
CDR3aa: CASSQGTSGRWYQETQYF

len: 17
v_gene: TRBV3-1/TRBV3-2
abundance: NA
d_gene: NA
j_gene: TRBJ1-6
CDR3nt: TGTGCCAGCAGCCAATATGTTGGGCGGGGAGGAAATTCACCCCTCCACTTT
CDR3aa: CASSQYVGRGGNSPLHF

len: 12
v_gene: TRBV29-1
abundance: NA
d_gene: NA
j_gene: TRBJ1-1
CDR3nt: TGCAGGGGAGGGGAGGGCCCTTCGAAAGCTTTCTTT
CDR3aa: CRGGEGPSKAFF

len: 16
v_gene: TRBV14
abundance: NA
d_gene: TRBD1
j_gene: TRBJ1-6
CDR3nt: TGTGCCAGCAGCCAGCCCGGAGCAGGGGGATATTCACCCCTCCACTTT
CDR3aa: CASSQPGAGGYSPLHF

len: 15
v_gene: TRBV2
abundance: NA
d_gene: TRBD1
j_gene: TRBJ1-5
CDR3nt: TGTGCCAGCTCTCAAGGGGGCGCTAGCAATCAGCCCCAGCATTTT
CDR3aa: CASSQGGASNQPQHF

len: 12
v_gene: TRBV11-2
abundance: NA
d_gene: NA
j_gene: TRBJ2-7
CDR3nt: TGTGCCAGCAGTTCAGGGGCCTACGAGCAGTACTTC
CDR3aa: CASSSGAYEQYF

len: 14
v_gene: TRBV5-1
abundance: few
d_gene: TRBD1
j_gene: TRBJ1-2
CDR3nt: TGCGCCAGCAGCTTGGTCCAGGGGGCGCGAGGCTACACCTTC
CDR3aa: CASSLVQGARGYTF

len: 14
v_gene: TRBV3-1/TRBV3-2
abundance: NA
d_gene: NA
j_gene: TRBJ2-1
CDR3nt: TGTGCCAGCAGCCAAGTCCCCCCCGCGGGGGAGCAGTTCTTC
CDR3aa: CASSQVPPAGEQFF

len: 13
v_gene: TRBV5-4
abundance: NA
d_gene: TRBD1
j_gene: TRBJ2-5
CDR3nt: TGTGCCAGCAGTACAGGGGGCGGGGAGACCCAGTACTTC
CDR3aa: CASSTGGGETQYF

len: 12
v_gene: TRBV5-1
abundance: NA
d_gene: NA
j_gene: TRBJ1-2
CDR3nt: TGCGCCAGCAGCTTGGATCGGTATGGCTACACCTTC
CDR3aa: CASSLDRYGYTF

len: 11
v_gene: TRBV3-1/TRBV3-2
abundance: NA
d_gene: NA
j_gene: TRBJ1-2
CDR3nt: TGTGCCAGCAGCCAACTGTATGGCTACACCTTC
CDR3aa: CASSQLYGYTF

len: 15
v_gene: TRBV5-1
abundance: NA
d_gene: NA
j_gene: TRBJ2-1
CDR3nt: TGCGCCAGCAGCTTGGGTGGGGGGACCTACAATGAGCAGTTCTTC
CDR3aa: CASSLGGGTYNEQFF

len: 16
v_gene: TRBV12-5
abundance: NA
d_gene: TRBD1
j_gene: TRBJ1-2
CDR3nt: TGTGCTAGTGGTTCTTTGGTAGCCAGGGGGAACTATGGCTACACCTTC
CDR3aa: CASGSLVARGNYGYTF

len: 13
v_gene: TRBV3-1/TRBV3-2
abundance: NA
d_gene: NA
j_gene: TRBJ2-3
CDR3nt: TGTGCCAGCAGCCTGGGAGCCACAGATACGCAGTATTTT
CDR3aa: CASSLGATDTQYF

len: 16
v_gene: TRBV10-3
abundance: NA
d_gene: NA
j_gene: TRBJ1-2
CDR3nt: TGTGCCATCAGTGAGTCGGCAGGCCTTCAGAGCTATGGCTACACCTTC
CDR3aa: CAISESAGLQSYGYTF

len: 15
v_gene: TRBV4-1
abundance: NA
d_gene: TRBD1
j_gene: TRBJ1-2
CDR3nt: TGCGCCAGCAGCCCCGCCCCGGACAGGGTAAGGGGCTACACCTTC
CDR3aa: CASSPAPDRVRGYTF

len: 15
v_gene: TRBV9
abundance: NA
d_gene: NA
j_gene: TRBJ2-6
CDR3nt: TGTGCCAGCAGCGTAGGACTCTCTGGGGCCAACGTCCTGACTTTC
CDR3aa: CASSVGLSGANVLTF

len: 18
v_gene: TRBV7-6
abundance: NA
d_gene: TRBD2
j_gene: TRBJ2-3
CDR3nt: TGTGCCAGCAGCTTAGGGTATTTAGGCGGGGGGTACACAGATACGCAGTATTTT
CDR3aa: CASSLGYLGGGYTDTQYF

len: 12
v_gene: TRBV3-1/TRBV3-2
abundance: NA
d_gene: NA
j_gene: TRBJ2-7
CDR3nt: TGTGCCAGCAGCCAAGATAGGAGGGAGCAGTACTTC
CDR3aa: CASSQDRREQYF

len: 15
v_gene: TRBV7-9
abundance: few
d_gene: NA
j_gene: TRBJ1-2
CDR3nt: TGTGCCAGCAGCTACTTACAGGCGCCTAACTATGGCTACACCTTC
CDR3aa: CASSYLQAPNYGYTF

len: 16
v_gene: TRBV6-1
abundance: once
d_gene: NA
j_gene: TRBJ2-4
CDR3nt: TGTGCCAGCAGTGAAGCCGCGCGGAGGGGCCTCGACATTCAGTACTTC
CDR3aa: CASSEAARRGLDIQYF

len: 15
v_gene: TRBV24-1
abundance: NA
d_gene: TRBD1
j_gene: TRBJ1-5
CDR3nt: TGTGCCACCTCATCCCGGGACAGCATCAATCAGCCCCAGCATTTT
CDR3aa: CATSSRDSINQPQHF

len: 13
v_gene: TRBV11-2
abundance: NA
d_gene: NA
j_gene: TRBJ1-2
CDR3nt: TGTGCCAGCAGCTTAGGGCGGGCAAAGGGCTACACCTTC
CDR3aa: CASSLGRAKGYTF

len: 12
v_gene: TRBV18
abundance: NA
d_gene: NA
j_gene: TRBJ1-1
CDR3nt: TGTGCCAGCTCACCCTCCTTTAGTGAAGCTTTCTTT
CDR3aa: CASSPSFSEAFF

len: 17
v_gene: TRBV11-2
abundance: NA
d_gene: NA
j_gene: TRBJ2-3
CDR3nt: TGTGCCAGCAGCCGACCCGGCGGGGGCTCTAGCACAGATACGCAGTATTTT
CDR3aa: CASSRPGGGSSTDTQYF

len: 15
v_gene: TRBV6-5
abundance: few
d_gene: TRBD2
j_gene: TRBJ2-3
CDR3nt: TGTGCCACCGGGAGGGGCGTAGGAACCACAGATACGCAGTATTTT
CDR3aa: CATGRGVGTTDTQYF

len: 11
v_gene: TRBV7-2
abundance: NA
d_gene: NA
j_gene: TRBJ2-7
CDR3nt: TGTGCCAGCAGAGCAGGGGTCGAGCAGTACTTC
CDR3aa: CASRAGVEQYF

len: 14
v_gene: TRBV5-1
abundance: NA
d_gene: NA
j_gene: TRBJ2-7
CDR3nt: TGCGCCAGCAGCCTGGGAGGGGGTAACTACGAGCAGTACTTC
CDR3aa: CASSLGGGNYEQYF